The clone carrying this T cell receptor beta chain was observed many times. CDR1 and CDR2 from the germline V gene are DFQATT and SNEGSKA (reference sequence). This CDR3 is built from 14 residues. After removal of 5 bases from V and 4 bases from J, the junction contained 2 bases not matched to a gene. The source of the sample is a study of T cells in Graves' hyperthyroidism and ophthalmopathy. RNA transcripts yielded amplified TCR beta CDR3 regions. The primer set for the first-round RT-PCR of the TCR CDR3 was HTBI. TCRdb ran MiXCR on the multiplex PCR reads and lists one entry per CDR3 protein. Of 250,000 to 300,000 distinct CDR3 sequences in the sample, approximately 18% were seen once. Diagnoses used clinical symptoms, serum thyroxine and TRAb, thyroid ultrasound and orbital computed tomography. Fresh peripheral blood, around 9.5 ml, yielded the PBMCs.

Sample: blood. The clonotype was recovered from a man aged 50 or older with Graves' ophthalmopathy. This chain joins TRBV20-1 and TRBJ2-2; TRBD2 agrees at 12 bases. The CDR3 reads CSAEGLAGTGELFF. The CDR3 DNA follows: TGCAGTGCTGAGGGACTAGCGGGCACCGGGGAGCTGTTTTTT.